This is a list of T cell receptor beta chains from one sample in a study of OX40 agonist ivuxolimab in advanced cancers. Libraries were prepared by immunoSEQ multiplex PCR; TCRdb keeps only in-frame clonotypes and omits some of them. The repertoire holds some 11,000 clones, with 65% to 85% as singletons. The material sequenced was CD4+ or CD8+ T cells sorted from blood, taken in a trial of the OX40 agonist ivuxolimab. Receptors were obtained from an adult with an advanced solid tumor such as melanoma, head and neck, liver or kidney cancer. Both conserved end residues are part of each CDR3. A D gene is named only where the DNA matches it firmly. Clone size is stated in some rows and not others, as once, few, many or a class when expanded.

clone size,V gene,J gene,D gene,CDR3 protein,CDR3 DNA
-,TRBV27,TRBJ2-2,TRBD2,CASSLTSGVTGELFF,TGTGCCAGCAGCCTTACTAGCGGGGTCACCGGGGAGCTGTTTTTT
few,TRBV10-1,TRBJ1-1,-,CASSGGQNTEAFF,TGCGCCAGCAGTGGGGGACAGAACACTGAAGCTTTCTTT
-,TRBV7-3,TRBJ1-2,TRBD1,CASSSTGSGYGYTF,TGTGCCAGCAGCTCGACAGGGTCCGGCTATGGCTACACCTTC
-,TRBV4-2,TRBJ2-7,-,CASSQGTGRYEQYF,TGTGCCAGCAGCCAAGGAACAGGGAGATACGAGCAGTACTTC
-,TRBV27,TRBJ2-1,-,CATTSGGINNEQFF,TGTGCCACCACCTCGGGCGGGATCAACAATGAGCAGTTCTTC
-,TRBV2,TRBJ2-5,TRBD1,CASSGLDRVEETQYF,TGTGCCAGCAGTGGGTTGGACAGGGTAGAGGAGACCCAGTACTTC
-,TRBV9,TRBJ2-5,-,CASSDWGGGQETQYF,TGTGCCAGCAGCGATTGGGGAGGGGGCCAAGAGACCCAGTACTTC
few,TRBV13,TRBJ2-2,TRBD2,CASSLGASGYTGELFF,TGTGCCAGCAGCTTAGGGGCTAGCGGTTATACCGGGGAGCTGTTTTTT
-,TRBV6-1,TRBJ2-7,-,CASQQGTDPSEQYF,TGTGCCAGCCAACAGGGCACAGACCCTTCCGAGCAGTACTTC
-,TRBV6-5,TRBJ2-5,TRBD1,CASSQGQGRQETQYF,TGTGCCAGCAGCCAAGGACAGGGTAGGCAAGAGACCCAGTACTTC
-,TRBV5-5,TRBJ1-5,TRBD1,CASSRGQGGQPQHF,TGTGCCAGCAGTCGGGGACAGGGGGGTCAGCCCCAGCATTTT
few,TRBV10-3,TRBJ1-4,-,CAISEWLTKRNEKLFF,TGTGCCATCAGTGAGTGGCTCACCAAAAGGAATGAAAAACTGTTTTTT
-,TRBV6-1,TRBJ1-4,-,CASRDVATNEKLFF,TGTGCCAGCAGGGACGTTGCAACTAATGAAAAACTGTTTTTT
once,TRBV5-4,TRBJ1-4,TRBD1,CASSSPGQYEKLFF,TGTGCCAGCAGCTCCCCGGGACAGTATGAAAAACTGTTTTTT
few,TRBV30,TRBJ1-1,-,CAWSWAAPNTEAFF,TGTGCCTGGAGTTGGGCAGCCCCGAACACTGAAGCTTTCTTT
-,TRBV7-2,TRBJ2-7,-,CASTVTGVYEQYF,TGTGCCAGCACCGTAACGGGGGTCTACGAGCAGTACTTC
-,TRBV7-9,TRBJ2-1,TRBD2,CASSQGTSGGNEQFF,TGTGCCAGCAGCCAGGGGACTAGCGGGGGCAATGAGCAGTTCTTC
-,TRBV6-4,TRBJ2-3,TRBD2,CASSAGGPTDTQYF,TGTGCCAGCAGTGCGGGGGGTCCCACAGATACGCAGTATTTT
-,TRBV5-1,TRBJ2-3,TRBD2,CASSLETSGGGDTQYF,TGCGCCAGCAGCTTGGAGACTAGCGGGGGTGGAGATACGCAGTATTTT
few,TRBV27,TRBJ1-2,-,CASSLSAANYGYTF,TGTGCCAGCAGTTTATCTGCAGCTAACTATGGCTACACCTTC
-,TRBV19,TRBJ2-1,TRBD2,CASSIARGEYNEQFF,TGTGCCAGTAGTATAGCCCGGGGGGAATACAATGAGCAGTTCTTC
-,TRBV9,TRBJ1-1,-,CASSVGGSSTEAFF,TGTGCCAGCAGCGTAGGTGGGAGTAGCACTGAAGCTTTCTTT
-,TRBV13,TRBJ1-4,-,CASSSGSTNEKLFF,TGTGCCAGCAGCTCAGGTAGTACGAATGAAAAACTGTTTTTT
-,TRBV7-6,TRBJ1-5,-,CASSLGLAGNQPQHF,TGTGCCAGCAGCTTAGGTTTGGCAGGGAATCAGCCCCAGCATTTT
-,TRBV19,TRBJ2-3,-,CASPPYTSQYF,TGTGCCAGCCCCCCGTACACTTCCCAGTATTTT
-,TRBV11-3,TRBJ1-1,-,CASSFLGNYEAFF,TGTGCCAGCAGCTTTCTAGGGAACTATGAAGCTTTCTTT
-,TRBV7-9,TRBJ2-1,TRBD1,CASSHRTGASRNEQFF,TGTGCCAGCAGCCACCGGACAGGAGCCTCAAGGAATGAGCAGTTCTTC
-,TRBV9,TRBJ2-1,TRBD2,CASSSPAGGLDEQFF,TGTGCCAGCAGCTCCCCAGCGGGGGGGCTTGATGAGCAGTTCTTC
few,TRBV19,TRBJ2-1,TRBD1,CASRVPGQLNEQFF,TGTGCCAGTAGAGTACCGGGACAGCTGAATGAGCAGTTCTTC
-,TRBV7-2,TRBJ1-3,-,CASSLMGVSGNTIYF,TGTGCCAGCAGCTTAATGGGAGTCTCTGGAAACACCATATATTTT
-,TRBV7-9,TRBJ1-3,-,CASSLEGLGNTIYF,TGTGCCAGCAGCTTAGAGGGGCTCGGAAACACCATATATTTT
few,TRBV27,TRBJ1-5,-,CASSFQGGNQPQHF,TGTGCCAGCAGTTTCCAGGGAGGGAATCAGCCCCAGCATTTT